This T cell receptor beta chain was identified in a study of cytomegalovirus exposure and HLA in healthy donors. Background on the study: The same platform used for the roughly 650 first-cohort repertoires was also used for the 95 to 150 validation repertoires, as a later analysis reported. Overall study findings and caveats: There were some public TCRs occurring in many donors, but most TCR sequences were rare. A subsequent analysis found that TCR clusters from the first cohort also tended to co-occur in the roughly 120 validation repertoires, with about 95% of cluster scores above 0. Specific recognition of CMV antigens was confirmed in vitro for a few chains (all CMV-associated).

This clone was recorded a few times. Its specificity is unknown. The germline CDR1 and CDR2 sequences are MDHEN and SYDVKM. CDR3 length: 13 amino acids. Trimming took off 6 bases at V and 8 bases at J, with 13 bases between the two ends. Assay used: immunoSEQ multiplex PCR; TCRdb lists only in-frame clones, some missing. The repertoire holds a few hundred thousand clones, with roughly 90% as singletons. The TCR comes from a woman aged 18-35 years in good health and CMV-seronegative. V and J are TRBV28 and TRBJ1-4; a weak D match, TRBD1 (5 bases). Source material: PBMCs. CDR3 sequence reads: CASRAGYGEKLFF. DNA for the CDR3: TGTGCCAGCAGGGCAGGGTACGGCGAAAAACTGTTTTTT.